This TCR beta chain emerged from a study of shared clonotypes between healthy human individuals. Study observations and caveats: Non-shared clonotypes showed lower generation probabilities than clonotypes common to all four donors.

Negatively enriched CD4+ T cells were divided by CD45RA into naive and memory. The CDR3 loop spans 15 amino acids. Trimming at V came to 2 bases and at J to 1 base, leaving 4 bases not matched to a gene. Germline V gene sequence: CDR1 MNHEY, CDR2 SMNVEV (reference sequence). Deep-level settings were used for running the assay. Only in-frame clones appear in the TCRdb table, and some are missing; sequencing was by immunoSEQ multiplex PCR. The sample contains approximately 700,000 clones, 55% to 85% of which appear only once. Points on this clone: The target antigen is unknown.

This receptor was obtained from a woman aged 25 to 39 in good health. The sample taken for sequencing was memory CD4+ T cells sorted from blood. As for subset: CD45RA-negative fraction. The chain is built from TRBV27 and TRBJ1-1, with 7 bases identical to TRBD1. The CDR3, as DNA: TGTGCCAGCAGTTTAACAGGGGCACAGAACACTGAAGCTTTCTTT. The encoded protein is CASSLTGAQNTEAFF.